These 24 T cell receptor beta chains were sequenced from one sample in a study of cytomegalovirus exposure and HLA in healthy donors. PCR used 60 Vbeta primers and 13 Jbeta primers. Profiling relied on immunoSEQ multiplex PCR, and the TCRdb table lists in-frame clones only, not all of them. The data hold 110,000 to 150,000 clones, with approximately 82% observed a single time. The sequenced material came from PBMCs. These receptors all come from an older woman in good health and CMV-seropositive.

The V call is TRBV30, the J call TRBJ1-1; D is possibly TRBD1 (5 bases). CDR1 is GTSNPN, CDR2 SVGIG, per germline (reference sequence). V was pared by 5 bases and J by 8 bases, with 12 bases between. The CDR3 has 11 residues. CDR3 sequence reads: CAWGGYREAFF. In nucleotides, the CDR3 is TGTGCCTGGGGGGGGTATCGAGAAGCTTTCTTT.

V and J are TRBV27 and TRBJ2-7; a possible D gene is TRBD1 (6 bases). The CDR3 loop spans 14 amino acids. In germline, CDR1 is MNHEY, CDR2 SMNVEV (reference sequence). V dropped 6 bases and J dropped 2 bases, with 14 bases sitting between them. In DNA form, the CDR3 reads TGTGCCAGCAGAACAGCAGGGGCCACCTACGAGCAGTACTTC. Its protein product is CASRTAGATYEQYF.

This rearrangement joins TRBV7-9 to TRBJ2-3; 11 bases map to TRBD1. The CDR3 covers 14 residues. J was trimmed by 7 bases and V by 6 bases; bases with no gene match: 6. Germline V lookup: CDR1 SEHNR, CDR2 FQNEAQ (reference sequence). The CDR3 region has the DNA TGTGCCAGCAGGGGGGGACAGGGGGGGAATACGCAGTATTTT. It codes for CASRGGQGGNTQYF.

Regarding this clone: Germline and junction disagree at one end, which may indicate a read error. Distinct nucleotide sequences in the sample also encode this CDR3. The chain is built from TRBV10-2 and TRBJ2-3; TRBD2 matches 12 bases. The CDR3 is made up of 14 amino acids. Germline values: CDR1 WSHSY, CDR2 SAAADI. For the CDR3, the DNA is TGCGCTAGCAAGACGACTAGCGGGAGCGATACGCAGTATTTT. Its protein product is CASKTTSGSDTQYF.

The V call is TRBV19, the J call TRBJ2-5, with 7 bases lining up with TRBD1. The end of the DNA fits TRBJ2-7 better, so the J call may be wrong. This CDR3 has 13 amino acids. CDR1 and CDR2 (germline): LNHDA, SQIVND (reference sequence). For the CDR3, the DNA is TGTGCCAGTAGTTCAGGACAGGCCCACGAGCAGTACTTC. Amino acid sequence: CASSSGQAHEQYF.

The CDR3 protein is CASSTRTGKTTEAFF. The CDR3 region has the DNA TGTGCCAGCAGCACCCGGACAGGGAAGACGACTGAAGCTTTCTTT. This sequence joins TRBV11-2 and TRBJ1-1; 8 bases are a match to TRBD1. This CDR3 spans 15 amino acids. V lost 5 bases to trimming and J lost 5 bases; unmatched junction nucleotides: 10. The germline gives CDR1 SGHAT, CDR2 FQNNGV.

The V call is TRBV27, the J call TRBJ2-7, with 8 bases identical to TRBD2. V was pared by 5 bases and J by 3 bases, with 3 bases of the junction left unmatched. The CDR3 runs 13 residues. Per germline, CDR1 MNHEY and CDR2 SMNVEV (reference sequence). In DNA, the CDR3 is TGTGCCAGCAGTCCGACTAGCGTCTACGAGCAGTACTTC. Protein sequence: CASSPTSVYEQYF.

This chain links TRBV9 with TRBJ2-3; 11 bases map to TRBD2. Germline trimming cut 0 bases from V and 4 bases from J; bases unmatched to any gene: 7. The V gene's germline CDR1 is SGDLS and CDR2 YYNGEE. The CDR3 runs to 17 residues. The CDR3, as DNA: TGTGCCAGCAGCGTAGGTGTAGCGGGAGGGCCCTCAGATACGCAGTATTTT. Encoded protein: CASSVGVAGGPSDTQYF.

V usage is TRBV28 and J usage is TRBJ2-5; D uncertain. V dropped 3 bases and J dropped 7 bases, with 12 bases sitting between them. The CDR3 has 13 residues. CDR1 and CDR2 (germline): MDHEN, SYDVKM. DNA of the CDR3: TGTGCCAGCAGTTTTATTGGCCAGGTGACCCAGTACTTC. Protein product: CASSFIGQVTQYF. Variable domain in full (rest from reference TRBV28 and TRBJ2-5): DVKVTQSSRYLVKRTGEKVFLECVQDMDHENMFWYRQDPGLGLRLIYFSYDVKMKEKGDIPEGYSVSREKKERFSLILESASTNQTSMYLCASSFIGQVTQYFGPGTRLLVL.

V and J are TRBV10-3 and TRBJ1-2; D is possibly TRBD1 (5 bases). V lost 6 bases, J lost 0 bases, and 11 bases lay in between. The CDR3 loop spans 14 amino acids. Germline values: CDR1 ENHRY, CDR2 SYGVKD. The CDR3 loop is CAISQTEANYGYTF. The DNA for the CDR3 is TGTGCCATCAGCCAGACAGAAGCTAACTATGGCTACACCTTC.

This clone was seen once. The chain recombines TRBV11-3 with TRBJ1-1; D is unresolved. Germline values: CDR1 SGHNT, CDR2 YENEEA. Trimming took off 7 bases at V and 1 base at J, with 13 bases between the two ends. This CDR3 is built from 14 residues. The CDR3 DNA is TGTGCCAGCACCCACGGGAGGGCGAACACTGAAGCTTTCTTT. This codes for CASTHGRANTEAFF. The whole variable domain, remainder taken from reference TRBV11-3 and TRBJ1-1, is EAGVVQSPRYKIIEKKQPVAFWCNPISGHNTLYWYLQNLGQGPELLIRYENEEAVDDSQLPKDRFSAERLKGVDSTLKIQPAELGDSAVYLCASTHGRANTEAFFGQGTRLTVV.

The chain couples TRBV30 to TRBJ1-2, with 7 bases that match TRBD1. Germline assignment: CDR1 GTSNPN and CDR2 SVGIG (reference sequence). J lost 8 bases, V lost 2 bases, and 5 bases had no gene match. The CDR3 is 12 residues long. In nucleotides, the CDR3 is TGTGCCTGGAGTACAGGGGACGACGGCTACACCTTC. Protein: CAWSTGDDGYTF.

The chain employs TRBV7-9 and TRBJ1-2; 8 bases match TRBD1. CDR1 and CDR2 from the germline V gene are SEHNR and FQNEAQ (reference sequence). J was trimmed by 2 bases and V by 5 bases; bases with no gene match: 1. The CDR3 contains 13 residues. The CDR3 nucleotides are TGTGCCAGCAGCCGGGACAGGAACTATGGCTACACCTTC. Translated: CASSRDRNYGYTF.

This clone showed up just a few times. V and J are TRBV5-1 and TRBJ1-1; maybe TRBD1 (5 bases). The CDR3 is 15 residues long. The V and J ends lost 2 bases and 1 base respectively, with 12 bases between them. Germline values: CDR1 SGHRS, CDR2 YFSETQ. The DNA of the CDR3 is TGCGCCAGCAGCTTAAGTCAGGGAGGGAACACTGAAGCTTTCTTT. Encoded protein: CASSLSQGGNTEAFF. The full variable domain, its missing parts supplied by reference TRBV5-1 and TRBJ1-1, is KAGVTQTPRYLIKTRGQQVTLSCSPISGHRSVSWYQQTPGQGLQFLFEYFSETQRNKGNFPGRFSGRQFSNSRSEMNVSTLELGDSALYLCASSLSQGGNTEAFFGQGTRLTVV.

This clone came up a few times. The chain uses TRBV7-9 and TRBJ2-7; TRBD2 aligns across 10 bases. CDR1 SEHNR and CDR2 FQNEAQ come from the germline V gene (reference sequence). The CDR3 runs to 15 residues. The V and J ends lost 1 base and 7 bases, in that order; junction bases with no gene match: 7. The CDR3 is CASSLEAGGPIEQYF. CDR3 nucleotides: TGTGCCAGCAGCTTAGAAGCGGGAGGGCCAATTGAGCAGTACTTC. Using reference TRBV7-9 and TRBJ2-7 for the parts outside the CDR3, the full variable domain is DTGVSQNPRHKITKRGQNVTFRCDPISEHNRLYWYRQTLGQGPEFLTYFQNEAQLEKSRLLSDRFSAERPKGSFSTLEIQRTEQGDSAMYLCASSLEAGGPIEQYFGPGTRLTVT.

The chain couples TRBV5-4 to TRBJ2-3; possible D gene TRBD1, 6 bases. CDR3 size: 15 residues. The V gene's germline CDR1 is SGHNT and CDR2 YYREEE (reference sequence). Trimming cost V 4 bases and J 2 bases, with 14 bases left between them. The CDR3 coding sequence is TGTGCCAGCAGCCACCTCCGGGACAACACAGATACGCAGTATTTT. Its translation: CASSHLRDNTDTQYF.

J is TRBJ2-7 and V is TRBV5-6, with 7 nucleotides matching TRBD1. Germline trimming cut 2 bases from V and 6 bases from J; bases unmatched to any gene: 8. The CDR3 runs to 14 residues. Germline-derived CDR1 and CDR2 are SGHDT and YYEEEE. CDR3 DNA sequence: TGTGCCAGCAGCTTTGAGGGGGCCGGGGCCGAGCAGTACTTC. Translating gives CASSFEGAGAEQYF.

As regards this clone: Other DNA sequences in this sample translate to the same CDR3. V gene TRBV7-9 combines with J gene TRBJ1-5, with 7 bases fitting TRBD1. This CDR3 is 15 amino acids long. V lost 1 base and J lost 1; bases outside the gene matches: 1. Germline V lookup: CDR1 SEHNR, CDR2 FQNEAQ (reference sequence). DNA for the CDR3: TGTGCCAGCAGCTTAGAGGGGGCGAGCAATCAGCCCCAGCATTTT. Encoded protein: CASSLEGASNQPQHF. Supplemented by reference TRBV7-9 and TRBJ1-5, the full variable domain reads DTGVSQNPRHKITKRGQNVTFRCDPISEHNRLYWYRQTLGQGPEFLTYFQNEAQLEKSRLLSDRFSAERPKGSFSTLEIQRTEQGDSAMYLCASSLEGASNQPQHFGDGTRLSIL.

The J gene is TRBJ2-5, the V gene TRBV5-6; tentatively, D is TRBD1 (6 bases). Trimming took off 0 bases at V and 3 bases at J, with 9 bases between the two ends. This CDR3 region has 14 residues. Germline V CDR1 and CDR2: SGHDT, YYEEEE. The CDR3 sequence: CASSLANREETQYF. CDR3 nucleotides: TGTGCCAGCAGCTTGGCCAACAGGGAAGAGACCCAGTACTTC.

The chain links TRBV19 to TRBJ2-3; D remains ambiguous. CDR3 size: 13 residues. Germline V gene sequence: CDR1 LNHDA, CDR2 SQIVND (reference sequence). Trimming stripped 7 bases from V and 6 bases from J, with 14 bases between. CDR3 amino acids: CASKPPSPDTQYF. The CDR3 DNA follows: TGTGCCAGTAAGCCCCCCTCGCCTGATACGCAGTATTTT.

The chain combines TRBV6-6 with TRBJ1-1; D is perhaps TRBD1 (5 bases). The CDR3 is 13 residues long. The germline V gene encodes CDR1 MNHNY and CDR2 SVGAGI (reference sequence). V lost 2 bases to trimming and J lost 5 bases, with 9 bases between them. The CDR3 region has the DNA TGTGCCAGCAGTTACGACGGGGGGACTGAAGCTTTCTTT. This sequence encodes CASSYDGGTEAFF.

The rearrangement joins TRBV27 to TRBJ1-2; 10 bases align to TRBD1. Trimming took 4 bases from V and 4 from J; bases not matched to a gene: 3. The CDR3 contains 14 residues. Germline CDR1 reads MNHEY; CDR2 reads SMNVEV (reference sequence). The CDR3 DNA follows: TGTGCCAGCAGTTCCCGGGACAGGGGCTATGGCTACACCTTC. Translated, it gives CASSSRDRGYGYTF.

This chain joins TRBV7-3 and TRBJ2-5; possibly TRBD2 for D (5 bases). Germline loops: CDR1 SGHTA, CDR2 FQGTGA. This CDR3 spans 14 amino acids. Trimming stripped 2 bases from V and 5 bases from J, with 12 bases between. The CDR3 loop is CASSLLGPGETQYF. The CDR3 nucleotides are TGTGCCAGCAGCTTACTGGGTCCGGGGGAGACCCAGTACTTC.

This clone occurred a few times. This rearrangement joins TRBV28 to TRBJ2-1, with 14 bases that match TRBD2. CDR3 length: 17 residues. Trimming cost V 4 bases and J 8 bases; bases outside gene matches: 10. From germline, CDR1 is MDHEN and CDR2 SYDVKM. The CDR3 region has the DNA TGTGCCAGCAGTTCTCGACTAGCGGGAGGGCCCTCGGATGAGCAGTTCTTC. Its translation is CASSSRLAGGPSDEQFF.